This TCR beta chain was captured by sequencing in a study of blood T cell repertoires in COVID-19. V was pared by 3 bases and J by 1 base, with 4 bases of the junction left unmatched. From germline, CDR1 is SGDLS and CDR2 YYNGEE. The CDR3 extends over 15 amino acids. The data were produced by immunoSEQ multiplex PCR, yet TCRdb's version contains in-frame clones alone and is incomplete. The sample records 400,000 or so clones, 90% being singletons. Material: PBMCs or T cells enriched from blood (not recorded which). The V call is TRBV9, the J call TRBJ2-1; 7 bases are a match to TRBD1. The TCR was taken from a man aged 18-30 years who had recovered from COVID-19. CDR3: CASSAQGWSYNEQFF. Written as DNA, the CDR3 is TGTGCCAGCAGCGCACAGGGGTGGTCCTACAATGAGCAGTTCTTC. Full variable domain (rest looked up from reference TRBV9 and TRBJ2-1): DSGVTQTPKHLITATGQRVTLRCSPRSGDLSVYWYQQSLDQGLQFLIQYYNGEERAKGNILERFSAQQFPDLHSELNLSSLELGDSALYFCASSAQGWSYNEQFFGPGTRLTVL.